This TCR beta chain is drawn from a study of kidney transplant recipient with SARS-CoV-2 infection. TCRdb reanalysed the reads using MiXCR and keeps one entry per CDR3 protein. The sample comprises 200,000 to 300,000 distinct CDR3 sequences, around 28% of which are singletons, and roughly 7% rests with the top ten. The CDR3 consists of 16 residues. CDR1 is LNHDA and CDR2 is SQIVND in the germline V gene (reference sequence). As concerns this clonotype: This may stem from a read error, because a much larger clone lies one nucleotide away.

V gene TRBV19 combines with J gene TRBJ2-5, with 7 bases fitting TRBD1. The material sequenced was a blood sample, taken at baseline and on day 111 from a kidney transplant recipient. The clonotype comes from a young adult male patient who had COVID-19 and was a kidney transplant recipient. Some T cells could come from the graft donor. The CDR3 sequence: CTSSLNRGPQAETQYF. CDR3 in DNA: TGTACCAGTAGCCTAAACAGGGGTCCTCAAGCGGAGACCCAGTACTTC.